The 23 T cell receptor beta chains reported below all come from one sample, sequenced in a study of response to subunit inactivated influenza vaccine. MiXCR, run by TCRdb on the RT-PCR reads, gives a single entry per CDR3 protein. Counted here are 150,000 to 200,000 distinct CDR3 sequences, roughly 8.7% occurring once; the ten biggest clones make up roughly a tenth. Specimen: non-naive T cells sorted from PBMCs, collected on the day of vaccination. The origin of the receptors is a man between 50 and 59 years old who received an inactivated influenza vaccine.

This clonotype occurred a few times. The chain links TRBV7-8 to TRBJ2-7; 10 bases align to TRBD1. The CDR3 contains 14 residues. CDR1 and CDR2 from the germline V gene are SGHVS and FQNEAQ. With 5 bases clipped from V and 5 bases from J, the junction kept 6 bases outside the gene matches. The CDR3 protein is CASSADRGQDEQYF. CDR3 bases: TGTGCCAGCAGCGCCGACAGGGGGCAGGACGAGCAGTACTTC.

This clonotype was counted at least ten times. J is TRBJ2-3 and V is TRBV6-5, with D perhaps TRBD1 (6 bases). V dropped 3 bases and J dropped 1 base, with 11 bases sitting between them. The CDR3 covers 15 residues. Germline CDR1 is MNHEY and CDR2 is SVGAGI. Here the CDR3 reads CASSYESGGTDTQYF. The CDR3 DNA sequence: TGTGCCAGCAGTTATGAGTCAGGGGGCACAGATACGCAGTATTTT.

The chain has TRBV20-1 and TRBJ2-1, with 10 bases that match TRBD2. V gave up 0 bases and J gave up 5 bases; unmatched junction bases: 4. The CDR3 totals 15 residues. The germline gives CDR1 DFQATT, CDR2 SNEGSKA (reference sequence). Written as DNA, the CDR3 is TGCAGTGCTAGAGAAGGGACTAGCGCCCACAATGAGCAGTTCTTC. It codes for CSAREGTSAHNEQFF.

This chain uses TRBV25-1 with TRBJ2-7; weak D call: TRBD1 (8 bases). The V gene's germline CDR1 is MGHDK and CDR2 SYGVNS. CDR3 length equals 15 residues. Trimming took 4 bases from V and 1 from J, leaving 14 bases between them. CDR3 nucleotide sequence: TGTGCCAGCAGTGGACAGGGGCGGGAGTCCTACGAGCAGTACTTC. Protein product: CASSGQGRESYEQYF.

This clonotype came up many times. This chain joins TRBV12-3 or TRBV12-4 and TRBJ2-7; D is possibly TRBD2 (5 bases). The CDR3 spans 13 residues. The germline V and J ends were trimmed by 6 bases and 3 bases, with 12 bases remaining between them. CDR3 region: CASSWAEGYEQYF. The CDR3 nucleotides are TGTGCCAGCAGCTGGGCAGAGGGCTACGAGCAGTACTTC.

This clonotype was seen a handful of times. The chain carries TRBV28 and TRBJ2-1; perhaps TRBD2 as D (5 bases). V lost 5 bases and J 1 base, leaving 12 bases between the germline ends. CDR3 size: 15 residues. The V gene's germline CDR1 is MDHEN and CDR2 SYDVKM. The CDR3 DNA is TGTGCCAGCAGTCCTCTAGCTACTTCCTACAATGAGCAGTTCTTC. This sequence encodes CASSPLATSYNEQFF.

This clonotype was seen a handful of times. This chain links TRBV11-2 with TRBJ2-2; D may correspond to TRBD1 or TRBD2 (5 bases each). Germline-derived CDR1 and CDR2 are SGHAT and FQNNGV. V lost 1 base and J lost 6, with 12 bases in between. There are 15 residues in the CDR3. Written as DNA, the CDR3 is TGTGCCAGCAGCTTAGTCCGATTGGGGGCCGGGGAGCTGTTTTTT. This codes for CASSLVRLGAGELFF.

The table lists this clonotype with many counts. The chain couples TRBV12-3 or TRBV12-4 to TRBJ2-5; TRBD2 aligns across 7 bases. The CDR3 length is 14 residues. J was trimmed by 8 bases and V by 1 base; bases with no gene match: 7. Written as DNA, the CDR3 is TGTGCCAGCAGTTTAGGAGGTCGGGAGGATACCCAGTACTTC. It specifies CASSLGGREDTQYF.

The chain is built from TRBV6-2 or TRBV6-3 and TRBJ2-7, with 7 bases aligning to TRBD1. In germline, CDR1 is MNHEY, CDR2 SVGEGT. The CDR3 spans 15 residues. The V gene end was trimmed by 6 bases and the J gene end by 0 bases; junction bases not matched to a gene: 8. CDR3 protein: CASRETGRSSYEQYF. CDR3 bases: TGTGCCAGCAGAGAGACAGGGAGAAGCTCCTACGAGCAGTACTTC.

The chain has TRBV20-1 and TRBJ2-5; TRBD2 aligns across 16 bases. The CDR3 extends over 18 amino acids. Per the germline V gene, CDR1 is DFQATT and CDR2 is SNEGSKA (reference sequence). The trim removed 3 bases at V and 2 bases at J, leaving 9 bases unmatched. The CDR3 here is CSASFRKGLAGGQETQYF. For the CDR3, the DNA is TGCAGTGCTAGCTTCAGAAAGGGACTAGCGGGGGGGCAAGAGACCCAGTACTTC.

A few counts support this clonotype. This chain links TRBV20-1 with TRBJ1-4, with a tentative D call TRBD1 (6 bases). This CDR3 has 14 amino acids. Trimming left V 4 bases short and J 4 bases short, with 13 bases between. Germline V lookup: CDR1 DFQATT, CDR2 SNEGSKA (reference sequence). This chain's CDR3 is CSANLDSYNEKLFF. The CDR3 DNA follows: TGCAGTGCTAACCTGGACAGCTATAATGAAAAACTGTTTTTT.

Many counts were recorded for this clonotype. The chain joins TRBV6-6 to TRBJ2-5; the match to TRBD2 covers 9 bases. The CDR3 spans 13 residues. CDR1 and CDR2 (germline): MNHNY, SVGAGI (reference sequence). J was trimmed by 1 base and V by 6 bases; bases with no gene match: 0. CDR3 sequence: CASRTSGQETQYF. CDR3 in DNA: TGTGCCAGCAGGACTAGCGGCCAAGAGACCCAGTACTTC.

The gene calls are TRBV5-1 and TRBJ2-1, with D perhaps TRBD2 (5 bases). Germline V gives CDR1 SGHRS, CDR2 YFSETQ. CDR3 length equals 15 residues. V lost 8 bases and J lost 10, with 25 bases in between. The CDR3 region is CASNPKDSPRSEQFF. The CDR3 nucleotides are TGCGCCAGTAACCCGAAGGACTCTCCCCGGAGCGAGCAGTTCTTC.

The sample holds many counts of this clonotype. This chain joins TRBV7-9 and TRBJ2-7, with TRBD2 matching 7 bases. J lost 0 bases, V lost 8 bases, and 7 bases had no gene match. The CDR3 consists of 14 residues. In germline, CDR1 is SEHNR, CDR2 FQNEAQ (reference sequence). The DNA for the CDR3 is TGTGCCAGCGGGCCCGGGAGGTTCTCCTACGAGCAGTACTTC. It specifies CASGPGRFSYEQYF. The variable domain in full, with the rest retrieved from reference TRBV7-9 and TRBJ2-7, is DTGVSQNPRHKITKRGQNVTFRCDPISEHNRLYWYRQTLGQGPEFLTYFQNEAQLEKSRLLSDRFSAERPKGSFSTLEIQRTEQGDSAMYLCASGPGRFSYEQYFGPGTRLTVT.

This clonotype showed up just a few times. The chain carries TRBV20-1 and TRBJ2-7; D gene uncertain. The CDR3 has 14 residues. Germline-derived CDR1 and CDR2 are DFQATT and SNEGSKA (reference sequence). V lost 0 bases to trimming and J lost 2 bases, with 11 bases between them. Here the CDR3 reads CSARDLVRTYEQYF. The CDR3 region has the DNA TGCAGTGCTAGAGATCTAGTGAGAACCTACGAGCAGTACTTC.

The chain links TRBV28 to TRBJ1-1, with D maybe TRBD1 (6 bases). This CDR3 spans 14 amino acids. The V end lost 5 bases, the J end lost 1 base, and 11 bases lay between the germline ends. CDR1 is MDHEN and CDR2 is SYDVKM in the germline V gene. CDR3 coding DNA: TGTGCCAGCAGTATGGGGGCACCGAACACTGAAGCTTTCTTT. It codes for CASSMGAPNTEAFF.

J is TRBJ2-7 and V is TRBV5-4, with D perhaps matching TRBD1 or TRBD2 (5 bases each). Trimming removed 0 bases at V and 10 bases at J, with 11 bases between. CDR3 length equals 12 residues. Germline V gene lookup returns CDR1 SGHNT and CDR2 YYREEE (reference sequence). The CDR3 DNA follows: TGTGCCAGCAGCTTGGATGTCGGGGACCAGTACTTC. Its translation: CASSLDVGDQYF.

This clonotype occurred a few times. The chain is built from TRBV11-1 and TRBJ2-5; TRBD1 agrees at 7 bases. Trimming removed 8 bases from V and 4 bases from J; junction bases left unmatched: 4. The CDR3 is 12 amino acids. Germline values: CDR1 SGHAT, CDR2 FQDESV (reference sequence). The CDR3 DNA reads as TGTGCCAGCGGACAGGCAAGAGAGACCCAGTACTTC. It is translated as CASGQARETQYF.

The chain carries TRBV30 and TRBJ2-3; D is unresolved. The CDR3 is 15 amino acids. The germline gives CDR1 GTSNPN, CDR2 SVGIG (reference sequence). V was shortened by 0 bases and J by 1 base, with 11 bases between the two germline ends. The CDR3 protein is CAWSVLPTRTDTQYF. For the CDR3, the DNA is TGTGCCTGGAGTGTCCTCCCGACCCGCACAGATACGCAGTATTTT.

This clonotype was seen more than once but under ten times. The rearrangement joins TRBV27 to TRBJ2-5; 8 nucleotides align to TRBD1. Germline CDR1 and CDR2: MNHEY and SMNVEV (reference sequence). This CDR3 contains 14 residues. With 8 bases clipped from V and 2 bases from J, the junction kept 7 bases outside the gene matches. The DNA of the CDR3 is TGTGCCAGCGGAGACAGGGGAGGACAAGAGACCCAGTACTTC. It codes for CASGDRGGQETQYF.

V usage is TRBV20-1 and J usage is TRBJ1-1; D remains unclear. The CDR3 has 12 amino acids. V was cut by 0 bases and J by 7 bases, with 9 bases left in between. Germline V CDR1 and CDR2: DFQATT, SNEGSKA (reference sequence). In nucleotides, the CDR3 is TGCAGTGCTAGAGATTGGGGAGGTGAAGCTTTCTTT. Translated, it gives CSARDWGGEAFF.

This chain joins TRBV7-2 and TRBJ2-2, with 8 bases identical to TRBD2. This CDR3 has 15 amino acids. Trimming removed 2 bases from V and 4 bases from J; junction bases left unmatched: 3. From germline, CDR1 is SGHTA and CDR2 FQGNSA. This CDR3 reads CASSLIGGGTGELFF. The CDR3 DNA sequence: TGTGCCAGCAGCTTAATCGGGGGGGGCACCGGGGAGCTGTTTTTT.

The CDR3 is CASSVLEWGDGYEQYF. CDR3 DNA sequence: TGTGCCAGCAGCGTACTAGAGTGGGGGGATGGGTACGAGCAGTACTTC. V usage is TRBV9 and J usage is TRBJ2-7; D is possibly TRBD2 (6 bases). Germline V CDR1 and CDR2: SGDLS, YYNGEE. V was shortened by 1 base and J by 4 bases, with 18 bases between the two germline ends. There are 16 residues in the CDR3.